The 20 T cell receptor beta chains in this list originate from one sample, sequenced in a study of OX40 agonist ivuxolimab in advanced cancers. Sequencing was performed with immunoSEQ multiplex PCR; in TCRdb, only in-frame clones are kept and a portion is missing. This table holds about 98,000 clones, approximately 91% found once. This sample comprised CD4+ or CD8+ T cells sorted from blood, obtained in a trial of the OX40 agonist ivuxolimab. The receptors stem from an adult with an advanced solid tumor such as melanoma, head and neck, liver or kidney cancer.

The chain joins TRBV6-5 to TRBJ2-5, with D possibly TRBD1 on 7 matching bases. The V end was cut by 2 bases, the J end by 4 bases, with 14 bases between. Germline CDR1 reads MNHEY; CDR2 reads SVGAGI. The CDR3 has 15 residues. CDR3 DNA sequence: TGTGCCAGCAGTTACGGGACAGTGGGGGGAGAGACCCAGTACTTC. This encodes CASSYGTVGGETQYF.

This clone was counted only a few times. V gene TRBV5-4 combines with J gene TRBJ2-3; D possibly corresponds to TRBD2 (6 bases). This CDR3 is built from 14 residues. In germline, CDR1 is SGHNT, CDR2 YYREEE (reference sequence). The V and J ends lost 4 bases and 3 bases respectively, with 12 bases between them. CDR3 loop: CASSPDAGTDTQYF. The CDR3 DNA is TGTGCCAGCAGCCCCGATGCGGGAACAGATACGCAGTATTTT.

This clone was seen just once. The rearrangement links TRBV28 to TRBJ2-7; TRBD1 matches at 8 bases. CDR1 is MDHEN, CDR2 SYDVKM, per germline. The CDR3 runs to 15 residues. V shed 6 bases, J shed 7 bases, and the junction held 14 bases outside the gene matches. CDR3 sequence: CASSPPTGAKGEQYF. CDR3 coding DNA: TGTGCCAGCAGCCCCCCGACAGGGGCCAAAGGGGAGCAGTACTTC.

The V call is TRBV7-9, the J call TRBJ2-2; 9 bases fit TRBD2. Germline values: CDR1 SEHNR, CDR2 FQNEAQ (reference sequence). Germline trimming cut 4 bases from V and 0 bases from J; bases unmatched to any gene: 9. The CDR3 sequence is 18 residues long. In nucleotides, the CDR3 is TGTGCCAGCAGCTCACCTCTAGCGGGACTCGCGAACACCGGGGAGCTGTTTTTT. This sequence encodes CASSSPLAGLANTGELFF.

Only one count was recorded for this clone. The V gene is TRBV28, the J gene TRBJ1-5; 7 bases fit TRBD1. Germline lookup yields CDR1 MDHEN and CDR2 SYDVKM. The V gene end was trimmed by 5 bases and the J gene end by 5 bases; junction bases not matched to a gene: 12. The length of the CDR3 is 16 residues. CDR3 DNA sequence: TGTGCCAGCAGTAACAGGGGCCGCCAACCCGATCAGCCCCAGCATTTT. Encoded protein: CASSNRGRQPDQPQHF.

The J gene is TRBJ2-1, the V gene TRBV6-1; D not resolved. The V gene lost 2 bases and the J gene lost 12 bases, with 8 bases spanning the gap. Per germline, CDR1 MNHNS and CDR2 SASEGT. The length of the CDR3 is 11 residues. The CDR3 DNA reads TGTGCCAGCAGTGAATTGGCCCGGCAGTTCTTC. It translates to CASSELARQFF.

The chain is built from TRBV28 and TRBJ1-5, with 7 bases fitting TRBD1. The V gene's germline CDR1 is MDHEN and CDR2 SYDVKM. The CDR3 extends over 14 amino acids. V lost 5 bases and J lost 2; bases outside the gene matches: 3. CDR3 DNA: TGTGCCAGCAGTCCCGACAGGGGCAATCAGCCCCAGCATTTT. Translated: CASSPDRGNQPQHF.

This clone was seen just once. The chain carries TRBV12-5 and TRBJ2-2; 11 positions match TRBD2. Germline V lookup: CDR1 LGHNT, CDR2 FRNRAP. Losses at the gene ends were 1 base for V and 7 bases for J; bases not matched to a gene: 5. The CDR3 contains 16 residues. CDR3 nucleotide sequence: TGTGCTAGTGGTTTGGGACTAGCGGGAAGTAACGGGGAGCTGTTTTTT. Its protein is CASGLGLAGSNGELFF.

V and J are TRBV29-1 and TRBJ1-5; D is possibly TRBD1 (6 bases). Germline V lookup: CDR1 SQVTM, CDR2 ANQGSEA. The CDR3 is 13 residues long. Trimming removed 8 bases from V and 6 bases from J, with 17 bases in between. In DNA, the CDR3 is TGCAGCTTTGTCGGGGGCGCGGGTCAGCCCCAGCATTTT. This codes for CSFVGGAGQPQHF.

V gene TRBV7-2 combines with J gene TRBJ1-5, with D perhaps TRBD1 (5 bases). This CDR3 is 14 amino acids long. The V end lost 6 bases, the J end lost 7 bases, and 16 bases lay between the germline ends. The germline V gene encodes CDR1 SGHTA and CDR2 FQGNSA. CDR3 sequence reads: CASRIREGDQPQHF. The CDR3 region has the DNA TGTGCCAGCAGAATTAGGGAAGGGGACCAGCCCCAGCATTTT.

The chain links TRBV10-3 to TRBJ2-3; D remains unclear. Germline loops: CDR1 ENHRY, CDR2 SYGVKD. The germline V and J ends were trimmed by 6 bases and 3 bases, with 4 bases remaining between them. CDR3 size: 11 residues. This chain's CDR3 is CAIRDTDTQYF. CDR3 sequence (DNA): TGTGCCATCAGGGATACAGATACGCAGTATTTT.

The chain joins TRBV10-1 to TRBJ2-3; 9 nucleotides align to TRBD2. CDR1 WNHNN and CDR2 SYGVQD come from the germline V gene (reference sequence). CDR3 length: 16 amino acids. Losses at the gene ends were 8 bases for V and 1 base for J; bases not matched to a gene: 10. This CDR3 reads CASSPLSGRGTDTQYF. The CDR3, as DNA: TGCGCCAGCTCCCCGCTTAGCGGGAGAGGCACAGATACGCAGTATTTT.

This chain uses TRBV29-1 with TRBJ2-5, with unresolved D. The V end was cut by 7 bases, the J end by 2 bases, with 11 bases between. The CDR3 is 12 residues long. CDR1 and CDR2 from the germline V gene are SQVTM and ANQGSEA. The CDR3 DNA reads TGCAGCGGGTCTTTGCGGCAAGAGACCCAGTACTTC. Translated, it gives CSGSLRQETQYF.

V usage is TRBV10-3 and J usage is TRBJ1-5, with D possibly TRBD1 on 5 matching bases. Germline assignment: CDR1 ENHRY and CDR2 SYGVKD. CDR3 length: 14 residues. V was clipped by 6 bases and J by 5 bases, with 14 bases between them. In DNA form, the CDR3 reads TGTGCCATCAGGACCTCCGACAGTTATCAGCCCCAGCATTTT. Its protein is CAIRTSDSYQPQHF.

The chain recombines TRBV28 with TRBJ1-3; no clear D. Trimming removed 6 bases from V and 0 bases from J, with 3 bases in between. The germline V gene has CDR1 MDHEN and CDR2 SYDVKM. This CDR3 has 12 residues. The CDR3 DNA is TGTGCCAGCAGCATCTCTGGAAACACCATATATTTT. Encoded protein: CASSISGNTIYF.

The chain recombines TRBV16 with TRBJ1-3; D is ambiguous. The germline V gene has CDR1 KGHSY and CDR2 FQNENV. V gave up 4 bases and J gave up 0 bases, with 13 bases separating them. This CDR3 spans 16 amino acids. The chain's CDR3 is CASSPGSGLSGNTIYF. DNA for the CDR3: TGTGCCAGCAGCCCAGGATCGGGTCTCTCTGGAAACACCATATATTTT.

The chain recombines TRBV30 with TRBJ2-3; 10 positions agree with TRBD2. Germline V gene data show CDR1 as GTSNPN and CDR2 as SVGIG (reference sequence). CDR3 size: 15 residues. The junction had 4 bases not matched to a gene; V was cut back by 2 bases and J by 2 bases. The CDR3 DNA is TGTGCCTGGAGTTCGACTAGCGGGTTCACAGATACGCAGTATTTT. Translation gives CAWSSTSGFTDTQYF.

The chain carries TRBV5-1 and TRBJ2-3; maybe TRBD2 (8 bases). The CDR3 is made up of 16 amino acids. CDR1 and CDR2 from the germline V gene are SGHRS and YFSETQ. V was shortened by 1 base and J by 5 bases, with 17 bases between the two germline ends. The CDR3 loop is CASSLNTGAGGDTQYF. The CDR3 bases are TGCGCCAGCAGCTTGAACACAGGGGCGGGGGGAGATACGCAGTATTTT.

For this clone: The junction departs from the called germline gene at one end, perhaps through a read error. The genes are TRBV6-4 and TRBJ2-2; tentative D call: TRBD2 (5 bases). CDR1 MRHNA and CDR2 SNTAGT come from the germline V gene. The CDR3 length is 12 residues. The CDR3 region has the DNA TGTGCCAGCAGCGACTATACCGGGGAGCTGTTTTTT. Amino acids: CASSDYTGELFF.

The CDR3 bases are TGTGCCAGCAGTGCACCGGGACAGGATTCCTATGGCTACACCTTC. Its protein is CASSAPGQDSYGYTF. The chain couples TRBV6-1 to TRBJ1-2, with 8 nucleotides matching TRBD1. Germline lookup yields CDR1 MNHNS and CDR2 SASEGT. The CDR3 totals 15 residues. The V and J ends lost 4 bases and 4 bases, in that order; junction bases with no gene match: 8.